This T cell receptor (beta chain) was identified during a study of spatial heterogeneity in lung cancer. In the study overall: Compared with alpha-chain sequences, beta-chain sequences were consistently detected in greater numbers. Study-level results: TCRs found ubiquitously expanded in tumor appeared in blood more at resection than at follow-up.

This sample's time point: sample taken at primary tumor resection. In each case, whole RNA from tumor, nontumor lung or frozen PBMC was sequenced unsorted. CDR1 is GTSNPN and CDR2 is SVGIG in the germline V gene (reference sequence). The V end lost 2 bases, the J end lost 1 base, and 18 bases lay between the germline ends. This CDR3 has 17 amino acids. TCRdb re-analysed the 5' RACE reads in MiXCR, keeping a single row per CDR3 protein. Of about 23,000 distinct CDR3 sequences in the sample, about 5.1% were seen once. This clonotype occurred many times. The target antigen is unknown. This chain connects TRBV30 to TRBJ1-5, with D perhaps matching TRBD1 (6 bases). The sequenced sample was PBMCs, obtained at surgery. The clonotype comes from a male donor with early-stage non-small cell lung cancer. CDR3 bases: TGTGCCTGGAGTCCTCGGAGGGGACAACCCAGCAATCAGCCCCAGCATTTT. It codes for CAWSPRRGQPSNQPQHF.